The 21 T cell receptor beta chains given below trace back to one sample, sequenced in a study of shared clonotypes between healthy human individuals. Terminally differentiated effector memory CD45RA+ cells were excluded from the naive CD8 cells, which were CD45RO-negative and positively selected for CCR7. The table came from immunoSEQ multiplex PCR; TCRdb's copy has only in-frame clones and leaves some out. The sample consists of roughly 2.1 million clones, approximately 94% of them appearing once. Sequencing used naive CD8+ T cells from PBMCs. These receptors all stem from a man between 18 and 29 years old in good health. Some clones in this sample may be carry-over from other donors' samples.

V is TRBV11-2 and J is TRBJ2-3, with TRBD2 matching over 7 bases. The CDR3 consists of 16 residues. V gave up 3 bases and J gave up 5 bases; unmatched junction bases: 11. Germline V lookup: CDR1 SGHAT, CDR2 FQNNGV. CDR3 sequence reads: CASSFEWREWQDTQYF. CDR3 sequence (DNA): TGTGCCAGCAGCTTTGAATGGCGGGAGTGGCAAGATACGCAGTATTTT.

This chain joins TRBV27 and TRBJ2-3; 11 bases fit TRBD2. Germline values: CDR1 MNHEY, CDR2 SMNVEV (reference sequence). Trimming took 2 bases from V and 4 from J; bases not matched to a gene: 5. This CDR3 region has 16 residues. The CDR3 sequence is CASSLGASGRPDTQYF. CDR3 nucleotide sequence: TGTGCCAGCAGTTTAGGGGCTAGCGGGAGGCCAGATACGCAGTATTTT.

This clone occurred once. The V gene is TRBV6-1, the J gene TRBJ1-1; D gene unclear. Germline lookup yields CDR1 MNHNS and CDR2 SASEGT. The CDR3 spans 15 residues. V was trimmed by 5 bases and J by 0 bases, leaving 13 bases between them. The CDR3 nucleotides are TGTGCCAGCAGTAAACGTTTGGCTGTGAACACTGAAGCTTTCTTT. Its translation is CASSKRLAVNTEAFF.

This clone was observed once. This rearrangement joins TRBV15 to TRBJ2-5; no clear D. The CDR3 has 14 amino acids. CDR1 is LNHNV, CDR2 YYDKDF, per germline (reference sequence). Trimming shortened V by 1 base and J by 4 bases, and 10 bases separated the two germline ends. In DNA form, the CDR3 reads TGTGCCACCAGCAGAGTTGGGGTAGGAGAGACCCAGTACTTC. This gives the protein CATSRVGVGETQYF.

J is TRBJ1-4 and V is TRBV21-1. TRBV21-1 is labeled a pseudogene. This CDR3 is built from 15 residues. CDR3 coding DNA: TGTGCCAGCAGCACCGGGGGACTGTTAAATGAAAAACTGTTTTTT. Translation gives CASSTGGLLNEKLFF.

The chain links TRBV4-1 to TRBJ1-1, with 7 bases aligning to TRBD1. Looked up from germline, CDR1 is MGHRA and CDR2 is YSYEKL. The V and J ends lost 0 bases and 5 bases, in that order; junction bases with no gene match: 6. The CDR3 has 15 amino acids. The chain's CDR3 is CASSQDRQGLTEAFF. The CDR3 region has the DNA TGCGCCAGCAGCCAAGATAGACAGGGTCTGACTGAAGCTTTCTTT.

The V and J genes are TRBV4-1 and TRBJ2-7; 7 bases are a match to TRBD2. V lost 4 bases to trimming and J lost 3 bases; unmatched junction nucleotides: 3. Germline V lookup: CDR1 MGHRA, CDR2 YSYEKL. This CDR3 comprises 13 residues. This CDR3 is CASSLGGNYEQYF. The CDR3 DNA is TGCGCCAGCAGCCTGGGGGGGAACTACGAGCAGTACTTC.

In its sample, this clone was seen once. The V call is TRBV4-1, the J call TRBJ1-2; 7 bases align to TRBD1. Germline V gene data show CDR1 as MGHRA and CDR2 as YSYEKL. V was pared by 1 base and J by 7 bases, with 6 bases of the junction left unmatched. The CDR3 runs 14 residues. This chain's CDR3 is CASSQVGTDGGYTF. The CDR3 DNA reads TGCGCCAGCAGCCAAGTTGGGACAGATGGTGGCTACACCTTC.

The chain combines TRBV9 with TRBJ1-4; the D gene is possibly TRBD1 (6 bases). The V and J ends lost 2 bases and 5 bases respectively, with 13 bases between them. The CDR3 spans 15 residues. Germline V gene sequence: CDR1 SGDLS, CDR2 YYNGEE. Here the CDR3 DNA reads TGTGCCAGCAGCGTCCCTGAGGGGGTAAATGAAAAACTGTTTTTT. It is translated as CASSVPEGVNEKLFF.

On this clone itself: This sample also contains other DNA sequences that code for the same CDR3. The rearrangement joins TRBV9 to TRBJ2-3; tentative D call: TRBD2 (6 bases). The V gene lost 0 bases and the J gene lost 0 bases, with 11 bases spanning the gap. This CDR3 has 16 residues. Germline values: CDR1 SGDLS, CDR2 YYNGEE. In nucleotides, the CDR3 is TGTGCCAGCAGCGTAGGAGTGGGACTCAGCACAGATACGCAGTATTTT. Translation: CASSVGVGLSTDTQYF.

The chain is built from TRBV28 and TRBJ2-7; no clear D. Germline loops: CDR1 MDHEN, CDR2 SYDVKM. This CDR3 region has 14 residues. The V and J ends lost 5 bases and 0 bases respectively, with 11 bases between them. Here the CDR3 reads CASSQLRSSYEQYF. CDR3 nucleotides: TGTGCCAGCAGTCAACTCCGGAGCTCCTACGAGCAGTACTTC.

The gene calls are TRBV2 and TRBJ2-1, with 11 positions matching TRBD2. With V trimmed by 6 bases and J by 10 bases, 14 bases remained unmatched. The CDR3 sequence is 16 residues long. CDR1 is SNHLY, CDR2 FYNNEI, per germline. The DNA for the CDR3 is TGTGCCAGCAGGAGGACCGGGACTAGCGGAAGAATCGAGCAGTTCTTC. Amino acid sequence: CASRRTGTSGRIEQFF.

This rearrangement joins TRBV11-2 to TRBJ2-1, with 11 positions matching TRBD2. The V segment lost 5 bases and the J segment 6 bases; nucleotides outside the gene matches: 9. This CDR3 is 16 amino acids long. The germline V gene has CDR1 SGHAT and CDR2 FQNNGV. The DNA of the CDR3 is TGTGCCAGCAGCCCCCGACTAGCGGGATTAGGCAATGAGCAGTTCTTC. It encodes CASSPRLAGLGNEQFF.

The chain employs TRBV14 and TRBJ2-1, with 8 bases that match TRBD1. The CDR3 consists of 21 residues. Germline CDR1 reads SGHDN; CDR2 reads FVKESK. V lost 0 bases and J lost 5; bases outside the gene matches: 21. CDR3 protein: CASSQDLRQGYRTGIHNEQFF. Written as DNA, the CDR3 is TGTGCCAGCAGCCAAGATTTAAGACAGGGGTATCGAACGGGAATCCACAATGAGCAGTTCTTC.

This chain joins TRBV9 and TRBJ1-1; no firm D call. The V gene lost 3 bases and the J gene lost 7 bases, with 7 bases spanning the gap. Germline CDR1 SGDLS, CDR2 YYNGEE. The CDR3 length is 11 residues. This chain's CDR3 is CASSAQDEAFF. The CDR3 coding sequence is TGTGCCAGCAGCGCCCAGGATGAAGCTTTCTTT.

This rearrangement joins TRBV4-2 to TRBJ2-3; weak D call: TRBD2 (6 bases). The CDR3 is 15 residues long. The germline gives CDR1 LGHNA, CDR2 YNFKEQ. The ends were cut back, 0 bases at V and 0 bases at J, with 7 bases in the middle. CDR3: CASSQEEGSTDTQYF. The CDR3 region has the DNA TGTGCCAGCAGCCAAGAGGAGGGGAGCACAGATACGCAGTATTTT.

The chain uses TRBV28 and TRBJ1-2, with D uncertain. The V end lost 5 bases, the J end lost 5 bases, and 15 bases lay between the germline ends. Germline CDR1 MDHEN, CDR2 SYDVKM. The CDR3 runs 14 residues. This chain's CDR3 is CASSPTEPAYGYTF. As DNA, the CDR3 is TGTGCCAGCAGTCCGACGGAGCCCGCTTATGGCTACACCTTC.

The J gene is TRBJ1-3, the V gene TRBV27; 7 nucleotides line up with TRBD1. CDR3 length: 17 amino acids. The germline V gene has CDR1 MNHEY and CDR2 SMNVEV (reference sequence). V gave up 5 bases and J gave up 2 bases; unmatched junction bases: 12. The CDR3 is CASSAAGGHFPGNTIYF. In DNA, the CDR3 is TGTGCCAGCAGTGCGGCAGGGGGTCACTTTCCTGGAAACACCATATATTTT.

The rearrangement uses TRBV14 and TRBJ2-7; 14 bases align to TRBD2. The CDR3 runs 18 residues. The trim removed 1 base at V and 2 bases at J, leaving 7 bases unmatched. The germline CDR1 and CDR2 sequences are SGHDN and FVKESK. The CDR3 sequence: CASSQGRLAGGFAYEQYF. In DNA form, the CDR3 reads TGTGCCAGCAGCCAAGGACGACTAGCGGGAGGGTTCGCCTACGAGCAGTACTTC.

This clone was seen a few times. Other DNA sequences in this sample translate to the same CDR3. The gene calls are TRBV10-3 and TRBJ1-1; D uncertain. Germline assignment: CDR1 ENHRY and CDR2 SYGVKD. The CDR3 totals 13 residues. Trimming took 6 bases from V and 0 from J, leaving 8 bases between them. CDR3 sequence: CAIRGPLNTEAFF. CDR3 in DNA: TGTGCCATCAGAGGCCCATTGAACACTGAAGCTTTCTTT.

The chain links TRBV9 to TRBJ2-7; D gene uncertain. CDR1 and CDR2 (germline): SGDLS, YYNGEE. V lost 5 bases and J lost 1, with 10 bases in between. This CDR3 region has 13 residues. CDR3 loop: CASRGPDSYEQYF. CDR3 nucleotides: TGTGCCAGCAGGGGCCCGGATTCCTACGAGCAGTACTTC.